Presented here are 24 T cell receptor beta chains from one specimen sequenced in a study of Graves' ophthalmopathy and Graves' hyperthyroidism. Transcripts of RNA were the source for amplifying TCR beta CDR3 regions. HTBI-primed RT-PCR formed the first round, and a multiplex PCR formed the second. TCRdb called the multiplex PCR reads again in MiXCR, with one record for every CDR3 protein. The sample lists approximately 160,000 distinct CDR3 sequences, 39% occurring once. Input material: peripheral blood. The receptors come from a man in his thirties or forties with Graves' ophthalmopathy.

In this sample, this clonotype turned up many times. This chain joins TRBV3-1 and TRBJ2-5, with D uncertain. Germline loops: CDR1 LGHDT, CDR2 YNNKEL (reference sequence). The CDR3 contains 14 residues. The V end was cut by 2 bases, the J end by 2 bases, with 9 bases between. The CDR3 protein is CASSQNEGQETQYF. CDR3 DNA: TGTGCCAGCAGCCAAAATGAAGGACAAGAGACCCAGTACTTC.

The chain links TRBV28 to TRBJ1-1; D uncertain. Per germline, CDR1 MDHEN and CDR2 SYDVKM. The V gene lost 5 bases and the J gene lost 4 bases, with 17 bases spanning the gap. This CDR3 spans 15 amino acids. CDR3 nucleotides: TGTGCCAGCAGTACCCTCGGACTAACATCCACTGAAGCTTTCTTT. Protein: CASSTLGLTSTEAFF. The full variable domain, rest sourced from reference TRBV28 and TRBJ1-1, is DVKVTQSSRYLVKRTGEKVFLECVQDMDHENMFWYRQDPGLGLRLIYFSYDVKMKEKGDIPEGYSVSREKKERFSLILESASTNQTSMYLCASSTLGLTSTEAFFGQGTRLTVV.

The CDR3 DNA follows: TGTGCCAGCAGCTTAGCGGTTCAGGGACTACGGGAGCAGTACTTC. This gives the protein CASSLAVQGLREQYF. The V gene is TRBV7-2, the J gene TRBJ2-7, with TRBD2 matching 7 bases. The CDR3 sequence is 15 residues long. Germline CDR1 and CDR2: SGHTA and FQGNSA. Trimming took 0 bases from V and 7 from J; bases not matched to a gene: 9.

The V and J genes are TRBV6-1 and TRBJ1-5, with TRBD1 matching over 9 bases. CDR3 size: 13 residues. Germline CDR1 reads MNHNS; CDR2 reads SASEGT. The V segment lost 6 bases and the J segment 7 bases; nucleotides outside the gene matches: 4. The CDR3 DNA reads as TGTGCCAGCAGCGGGACAGGGATCCAGCCCCAGCATTTT. It is translated as CASSGTGIQPQHF.

Ten or more counts support this clonotype. The chain links TRBV18 to TRBJ1-1, with 9 bases lining up with TRBD1. J gave up 6 bases and V 3 bases, and 8 bases lay outside the gene matches. Germline CDR1 KGHSH, CDR2 LQKENI. This CDR3 spans 15 amino acids. The CDR3 is CASSPPGQGIPEAFF. In nucleotides, the CDR3 is TGTGCCAGCTCACCCCCGGGACAGGGTATCCCTGAAGCTTTCTTT.

There are many counts of this clonotype. This rearrangement joins TRBV28 to TRBJ2-7; unclear D gene. With 2 bases removed from V and 1 base from J, the gap between germline ends came to 9 bases. The CDR3 loop spans 14 amino acids. Germline values: CDR1 MDHEN, CDR2 SYDVKM. The CDR3 loop is CASSLLVFSYEQYF. The DNA of the CDR3 is TGTGCCAGCAGTTTACTTGTTTTTTCCTACGAGCAGTACTTC.

The J gene is TRBJ2-5, the V gene TRBV6-1; D is undetermined. Between the trimmed V and J ends, which lost 4 bases and 2 bases, there was a span of 14 bases. CDR3 length equals 15 residues. The germline CDR1 and CDR2 sequences are MNHNS and SASEGT. The chain's CDR3 is CASSVQVSSQETQYF. The DNA of the CDR3 is TGTGCCAGCAGTGTGCAGGTCAGCAGTCAAGAGACCCAGTACTTC.

This clonotype was observed many times. The chain links TRBV28 to TRBJ2-7, with 9 bases matching TRBD1. The germline gives CDR1 MDHEN, CDR2 SYDVKM. The CDR3 extends over 15 amino acids. The V gene end was trimmed by 5 bases and the J gene end by 5 bases; junction bases not matched to a gene: 10. The CDR3 bases are TGTGCCAGCAGTCCTCTCCGGGACAGGGTCGACGAGCAGTACTTC. Translating it yields CASSPLRDRVDEQYF.

V usage is TRBV10-3 and J usage is TRBJ2-7; 8 positions agree with TRBD2. V lost 4 bases, J lost 4 bases, and 6 bases stayed unmatched. The CDR3 consists of 14 residues. The germline CDR1 and CDR2 sequences are ENHRY and SYGVKD. In DNA, the CDR3 is TGTGCCATCAGTGGAGTAGCGGGGCAATACGAGCAGTACTTC. Translation: CAISGVAGQYEQYF.

This clonotype was observed at least ten times. J is TRBJ2-7 and V is TRBV18; either TRBD1 or TRBD2 may supply D (5 bases each). In germline, CDR1 is KGHSH, CDR2 LQKENI. The CDR3 length is 13 residues. The V end was cut by 6 bases, the J end by 5 bases, with 14 bases between. CDR3 bases: TGTGCCAGCTCTTTCGGGACCCAAAACGAGCAGTACTTC. The encoded protein is CASSFGTQNEQYF. Combining the CDR3 with reference TRBV18 and TRBJ2-7 gives the whole variable domain NAGVMQNPRHLVRRRGQEARLRCSPMKGHSHVYWYRQLPEEGLKFMVYLQKENIIDESGMPKERFSAEFPKEGPSILRIQQVVRGDSAAYFCASSFGTQNEQYFGPGTRLTVT.

This clonotype was counted many times. J is TRBJ2-6 and V is TRBV4-3; TRBD2 might be the D (5 bases). V gave up 2 bases and J gave up 0 bases, with 8 bases separating them. The CDR3 sequence is 16 residues long. Germline V gene sequence: CDR1 LGHNA, CDR2 YSLEER. CDR3 bases: TGCGCCAGCAGCCAACTACGGGGCTCTGGGGCCAACGTCCTGACTTTC. It specifies CASSQLRGSGANVLTF.

This clonotype was counted at least ten times. This chain uses TRBV12-3 or TRBV12-4 with TRBJ1-1, with 8 bases that match TRBD1. This CDR3 is built from 14 residues. J was trimmed by 3 bases and V by 8 bases; bases with no gene match: 8. DNA of the CDR3: TGTGCCAGCCGGATCACACAGGGGGACACTGAAGCTTTCTTT. Its protein product is CASRITQGDTEAFF.

This clonotype has at least ten counts. This chain's CDR3 is CASSQQGAGNQPQHF. The DNA for the CDR3 is TGTGCCAGCAGTCAACAGGGGGCAGGCAATCAGCCCCAGCATTTT. This rearrangement joins TRBV2 to TRBJ1-5; TRBD1 agrees at 9 bases. Looked up from germline, CDR1 is SNHLY and CDR2 is FYNNEI. CDR3 length: 15 amino acids. The J segment lost 2 bases and the V segment lost 5 bases, leaving 4 bases of the junction unmatched.

This clonotype was detected many times. This chain links TRBV24-1 with TRBJ2-2; D ambiguous. The ends were cut back, 5 bases at V and 5 bases at J, with 5 bases in the middle. Looked up from germline, CDR1 is KGHDR and CDR2 is SFDVKD. The CDR3 covers 12 residues. CDR3 region: CATSVGTGELFF. In DNA form, the CDR3 reads TGTGCCACCAGTGTTGGGACCGGGGAGCTGTTTTTT.

This clonotype has ten or more counts. This chain connects TRBV27 to TRBJ1-2; unclear D gene. The CDR3 loop spans 13 amino acids. Germline V gene data show CDR1 as MNHEY and CDR2 as SMNVEV (reference sequence). Trimming left V 6 bases short and J 1 base short, with 9 bases between. The CDR3 nucleotides are TGTGCCAGCAGGGAAAGACTTAACTATGGCTACACCTTC. Translated, it gives CASRERLNYGYTF.

The chain uses TRBV12-3 or TRBV12-4 and TRBJ2-5; 9 positions match TRBD1. The V and J ends lost 7 bases and 5 bases, in that order; junction bases with no gene match: 8. CDR3 size: 14 residues. CDR3 protein: CASTPGQGWETQYF. In DNA, the CDR3 is TGTGCCAGCACACCGGGACAGGGTTGGGAGACCCAGTACTTC.

V is TRBV12-3 or TRBV12-4 and J is TRBJ1-2; D gene uncertain. There are 15 residues in the CDR3. V was pared by 3 bases and J by 2 bases, with 13 bases between. This chain's CDR3 is CASSFIRGGNYGYTF. For the CDR3, the DNA is TGTGCCAGCAGTTTCATCCGGGGAGGGAACTATGGCTACACCTTC.

The rearrangement uses TRBV11-3 and TRBJ2-5, with a possible D match to TRBD1 (6 bases). Between the trimmed V and J ends, which lost 3 bases and 5 bases, there was a span of 16 bases. The CDR3 runs to 15 residues. Germline V gives CDR1 SGHNT, CDR2 YENEEA. The chain's CDR3 is CASSLGPGEIETQYF. DNA for the CDR3: TGTGCCAGCAGCTTGGGGCCAGGGGAAATTGAGACCCAGTACTTC.

This chain connects TRBV6-5 to TRBJ1-3; D unresolved. There are 13 residues in the CDR3. CDR1 is MNHEY and CDR2 is SVGAGI in the germline V gene. Trimming shortened V by 0 bases and J by 10 bases, and 10 bases separated the two germline ends. CDR3 bases: TGTGCCAGCAGTTACTCGACCGCGGGAACCATATATTTT. Protein sequence: CASSYSTAGTIYF.

The gene calls are TRBV28 and TRBJ1-2; D possibly corresponds to TRBD1 (5 bases). With 10 bases removed from V and 0 bases from J, the gap between germline ends came to 15 bases. Germline V gene data show CDR1 as MDHEN and CDR2 as SYDVKM. The CDR3 consists of 14 residues. The CDR3 DNA sequence: TGTGCCACTCTGGGGGAGATTCCTAACTATGGCTACACCTTC. It specifies CATLGEIPNYGYTF.

The chain joins TRBV28 to TRBJ2-2; D may be TRBD2 (6 bases). CDR3 length: 16 residues. The V end was cut by 8 bases, the J end by 2 bases, with 18 bases between. Germline values: CDR1 MDHEN, CDR2 SYDVKM. The CDR3 nucleotides read TGTGCCAGCGGGCTGACCCGGGACTCAAACACCGGGGAGCTGTTTTTT. Its protein product is CASGLTRDSNTGELFF.

J is TRBJ2-5 and V is TRBV12-3 or TRBV12-4, with a weak D call TRBD2 (6 bases). Trimming cost V 3 bases and J 4 bases, with 9 bases left between them. CDR3 length equals 13 residues. CDR3 residues: CASSFGGIETQYF. CDR3 in DNA: TGTGCCAGCAGTTTCGGGGGAATAGAGACCCAGTACTTC.

This clonotype was counted at least ten times. This chain connects TRBV6-5 to TRBJ1-5; D remains ambiguous. Between the trimmed V and J ends, which lost 6 bases and 2 bases, there was a span of 11 bases. Germline CDR1 MNHEY, CDR2 SVGAGI. The CDR3 sequence is 14 residues long. The CDR3 nucleotides are TGTGCCAGCAGGGTTGCGGGCCGCAATCAGCCCCAGCATTTT. Its protein is CASRVAGRNQPQHF.

The J gene is TRBJ2-5, the V gene TRBV6-5; perhaps TRBD1 as D (5 bases). The CDR3 contains 14 residues. V lost 3 bases, J lost 3 bases, and 11 bases lay in between. Germline CDR1 MNHEY, CDR2 SVGAGI. DNA of the CDR3: TGTGCCAGCAGTTATCTAGGGGTGGAAGAGACCCAGTACTTC. It translates to CASSYLGVEETQYF.